The 13 T cell receptor beta chains reported below all come from one sample, sequenced in a study of response to subunit inactivated influenza vaccine. TCRdb passed the RT-PCR reads through MiXCR, listing each CDR3 protein once. The sample includes over 150,000 distinct CDR3 sequences, 9.2% of them seen just once. The source was non-naive T cells sorted from PBMCs, collected on the day of vaccination. Every receptor here comes from a man between 45 and 60 years old who received an inactivated influenza vaccine.

A few counts support this clonotype. The V and J genes are TRBV6-2 or TRBV6-3 and TRBJ2-1, with TRBD1 matching over 9 bases. The CDR3 length is 12 residues. The germline CDR1 and CDR2 sequences are MNHEY and SVGEGT. J lost 10 bases, V lost 8 bases, and 6 bases had no gene match. CDR3 region: CASGRQGVEQFF. The CDR3 DNA reads TGTGCCAGCGGGCGACAGGGGGTAGAGCAGTTCTTC.

This clonotype appeared a few times. The V call is TRBV2, the J call TRBJ2-2, with D perhaps TRBD2 (6 bases). Germline V gives CDR1 SNHLY, CDR2 FYNNEI. This CDR3 has 15 residues. The V end lost 6 bases, the J end lost 0 bases, and 11 bases lay between the germline ends. The CDR3, as DNA: TGTGCCAGCAGGGCCGGGACTGCGAACACCGGGGAGCTGTTTTTT. Translated, it gives CASRAGTANTGELFF.

This clonotype turned up a few times. For the CDR3, the DNA is TGCAGTGCTAGAGATCTTAGGGACGGGGATTCACCCCTCCACTTT. Protein: CSARDLRDGDSPLHF. This chain links TRBV20-1 with TRBJ1-6, with D perhaps matching TRBD1 (5 bases). Germline V gene sequence: CDR1 DFQATT, CDR2 SNEGSKA (reference sequence). V gave up 0 bases and J gave up 8 bases, with 14 bases separating them. The CDR3 totals 15 residues.

This rearrangement joins TRBV18 to TRBJ2-3; D gene ambiguous. The CDR3 is 13 amino acids. V was trimmed by 1 base and J by 4 bases, leaving 6 bases between them. Germline loops: CDR1 KGHSH, CDR2 LQKENI. CDR3 nucleotides: TGTGCCAGCTCACCACAGAATTCAGATACGCAGTATTTT. Translating gives CASSPQNSDTQYF.

The chain combines TRBV6-2 or TRBV6-3 with TRBJ2-1; 13 nucleotides match TRBD2. In germline, CDR1 is MNHEY, CDR2 SVGEGT. The V and J ends lost 0 bases and 6 bases, in that order; junction bases with no gene match: 14. This CDR3 has 20 residues. The CDR3 sequence is CASSYSRSGTSGMSRNEQFF. Here the CDR3 DNA reads TGTGCCAGCAGTTACTCGAGAAGTGGGACTAGCGGGATGAGTCGCAATGAGCAGTTCTTC.

This clonotype has more than one count but fewer than ten. The V and J genes are TRBV5-4 and TRBJ2-7, with 7 bases fitting TRBD1. Unmatched junction bases numbered 10, after V lost 4 bases and J lost 3 bases. Per germline, CDR1 SGHNT and CDR2 YYREEE (reference sequence). The CDR3 spans 15 residues. CDR3 coding DNA: TGTGCCAGCAGCCCTGGACAGGCTGAGCTCTACGAGCAGTACTTC. Protein sequence: CASSPGQAELYEQYF. Using reference TRBV5-4 and TRBJ2-7 for the parts outside the CDR3, the full variable domain is ETGVTQSPTHLIKTRGQQVTLRCSSQSGHNTVSWYQQALGQGPQFIFQYYREEENGRGNFPPRFSGLQFPNYSSELNVNALELDDSALYLCASSPGQAELYEQYFGPGTRLTVT.

The chain has TRBV5-1 and TRBJ1-1; D perhaps matches TRBD1 (5 bases). CDR1 is SGHRS, CDR2 YFSETQ, per germline. Between the trimmed V and J ends, which lost 5 bases and 3 bases, there was a span of 17 bases. The CDR3 has 15 amino acids. CDR3 protein: CASSTPTAADTEAFF. CDR3 bases: TGCGCCAGCAGTACACCGACAGCGGCGGACACTGAAGCTTTCTTT.

This sequence joins TRBV7-2 and TRBJ2-7; 8 bases are a match to TRBD1. There are 16 residues in the CDR3. V lost 5 bases, J lost 6 bases, and 15 bases stayed unmatched. The germline CDR1 and CDR2 sequences are SGHTA and FQGNSA. The CDR3 bases are TGTGCCAGCAGCCCCCGGACCGGACAGGGTGGGATCGAGCAGTACTTC. This codes for CASSPRTGQGGIEQYF.

This clonotype occurred many times. The chain carries TRBV9 and TRBJ2-3; D not certain. Deletions cut 0 bases from V and 5 bases from J, with 7 bases between. CDR1 is SGDLS and CDR2 is YYNGEE in the germline V gene. The CDR3 sequence is 13 residues long. The CDR3 region has the DNA TGTGCCAGCAGCGTAGAACTCCAAGATACGCAGTATTTT. It is translated as CASSVELQDTQYF.

This clonotype was counted between two and nine times. This chain connects TRBV2 to TRBJ1-1, with a weak D call TRBD1 (6 bases). The ends were cut back, 2 bases at V and 5 bases at J, with 15 bases in the middle. From germline, CDR1 is SNHLY and CDR2 FYNNEI. The CDR3 consists of 15 residues. In nucleotides, the CDR3 is TGTGCCAGCAGTGAATTCGGGACATATGATACTGAAGCTTTCTTT. Translating gives CASSEFGTYDTEAFF.

In this sample, this clonotype turned up a few times. The chain is built from TRBV6-2 or TRBV6-3 and TRBJ1-5; possibly TRBD1 for D (5 bases). Trimming left V 2 bases short and J 6 bases short, with 8 bases between. CDR3 size: 13 residues. Germline CDR1 reads MNHEY; CDR2 reads SVGEGT. CDR3 in amino acids: CASSYPGIQPQHF. Written as DNA, the CDR3 is TGTGCCAGCAGTTACCCAGGGATTCAGCCCCAGCATTTT.

Only a few counts were recorded for this clonotype. The chain carries TRBV2 and TRBJ1-4; D gene ambiguous. CDR3 length: 12 amino acids. The germline V gene encodes CDR1 SNHLY and CDR2 FYNNEI. Deletions cut 6 bases from V and 2 bases from J, with 4 bases between. For the CDR3, the DNA is TGTGCCAGCAGCCCTACTAATGAAAAACTGTTTTTT. Translation gives CASSPTNEKLFF.

This clonotype was picked up many times. The genes are TRBV29-1 and TRBJ2-6; no clear D. V dropped 3 bases and J dropped 4 bases, with 7 bases sitting between them. The V gene's germline CDR1 is SQVTM and CDR2 ANQGSEA. This CDR3 spans 13 amino acids. The CDR3 loop reads CSVDKSGANVLTF. Written as DNA, the CDR3 is TGCAGCGTTGATAAGTCCGGGGCCAACGTCCTGACTTTC.